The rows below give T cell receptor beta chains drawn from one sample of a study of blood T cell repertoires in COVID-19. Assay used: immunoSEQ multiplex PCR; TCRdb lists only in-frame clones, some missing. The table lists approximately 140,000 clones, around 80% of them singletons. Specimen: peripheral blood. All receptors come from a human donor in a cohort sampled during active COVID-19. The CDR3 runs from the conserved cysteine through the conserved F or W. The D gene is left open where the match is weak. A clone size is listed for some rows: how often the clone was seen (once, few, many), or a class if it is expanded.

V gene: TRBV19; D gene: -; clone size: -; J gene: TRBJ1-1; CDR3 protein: CASSFIPGETEAFF; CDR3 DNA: TGTGCCAGTAGTTTCATCCCCGGGGAGACTGAAGCTTTCTTT
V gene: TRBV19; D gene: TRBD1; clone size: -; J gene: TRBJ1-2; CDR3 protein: CASSYGQGAIGYTF; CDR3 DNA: TGTGCCAGTAGTTACGGACAGGGGGCTATTGGCTACACCTTC
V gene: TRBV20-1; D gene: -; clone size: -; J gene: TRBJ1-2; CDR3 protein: CSATGLYGYTF; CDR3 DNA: TGCAGTGCTACGGGACTCTATGGCTACACCTTC
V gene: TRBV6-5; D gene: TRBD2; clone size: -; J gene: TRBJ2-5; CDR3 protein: CASRFLLAGQETQYF; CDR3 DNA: TGTGCCAGCAGGTTCCTTCTAGCGGGGCAAGAGACCCAGTACTTC
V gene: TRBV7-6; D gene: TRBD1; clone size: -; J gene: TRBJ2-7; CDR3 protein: CASSSSGGTGESYEQYF; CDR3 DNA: TGTGCCAGCAGCTCCAGCGGAGGGACAGGGGAGTCCTACGAGCAGTACTTC
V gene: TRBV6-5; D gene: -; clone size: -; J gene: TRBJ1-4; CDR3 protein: CASSYERRGEKLFF; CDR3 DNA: TGTGCCAGCAGTTATGAGAGACGGGGTGAAAAACTGTTTTTT
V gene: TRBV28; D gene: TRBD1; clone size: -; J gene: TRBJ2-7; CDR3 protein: CASRDRTGGSYEQYF; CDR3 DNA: TGTGCCAGCAGAGACCGGACAGGGGGTTCCTACGAGCAGTACTTC
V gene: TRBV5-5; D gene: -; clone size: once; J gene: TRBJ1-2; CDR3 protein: CASSLVLDFSFSGYTF; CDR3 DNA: TGTGCCAGCAGCTTGGTCCTCGACTTTTCCTTCTCTGGCTACACCTTC
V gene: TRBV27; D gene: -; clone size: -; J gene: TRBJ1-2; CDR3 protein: CASSLDRMNGYTF; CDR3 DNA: TGTGCCAGCAGTTTAGACAGGATGAATGGCTACACCTTC
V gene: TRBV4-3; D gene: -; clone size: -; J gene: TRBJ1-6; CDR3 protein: CASSQDWRNSPLHF; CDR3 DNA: TGCGCCAGCAGCCAAGATTGGAGGAATTCACCCCTCCACTTT
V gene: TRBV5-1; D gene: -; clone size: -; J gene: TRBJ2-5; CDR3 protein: CASSYSGGIGETQYF; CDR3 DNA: TGCGCCAGCAGCTACTCAGGGGGGATAGGGGAGACCCAGTACTTC
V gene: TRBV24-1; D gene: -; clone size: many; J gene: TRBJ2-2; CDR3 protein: CATSMRAPNTGELFF; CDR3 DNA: TGTGCCACCAGTATGCGGGCACCGAACACCGGGGAGCTGTTTTTT
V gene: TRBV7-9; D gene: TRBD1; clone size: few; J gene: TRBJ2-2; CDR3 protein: CASSWRQGVFTGELFF; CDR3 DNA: TGTGCCAGCAGCTGGAGGCAGGGGGTATTCACCGGGGAGCTGTTTTTT
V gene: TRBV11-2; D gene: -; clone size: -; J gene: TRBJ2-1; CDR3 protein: CASSLSLGGNEQFF; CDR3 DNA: TGTGCCAGCAGCTTATCTCTCGGAGGAAACGAGCAGTTCTTC
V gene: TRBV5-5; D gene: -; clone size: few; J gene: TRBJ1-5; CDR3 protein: CASSWVTGPDGGPQHF; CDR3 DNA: TGTGCCAGCAGCTGGGTTACAGGTCCCGACGGTGGGCCCCAGCATTTT
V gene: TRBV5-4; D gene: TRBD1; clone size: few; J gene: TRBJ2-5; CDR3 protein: CASSSRKGQAETQYF; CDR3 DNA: TGTGCCAGCAGCTCACGGAAGGGACAGGCGGAGACCCAGTACTTC
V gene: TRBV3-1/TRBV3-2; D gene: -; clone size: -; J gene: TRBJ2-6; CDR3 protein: CASSPPRAGANVLTF; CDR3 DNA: TGTGCCAGCAGCCCCCCCAGGGCTGGGGCCAACGTCCTGACTTTC
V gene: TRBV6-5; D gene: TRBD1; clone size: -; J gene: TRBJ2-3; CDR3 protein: CARKTGAHTDTQYF; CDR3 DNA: TGTGCCAGAAAGACAGGGGCCCACACAGATACGCAGTATTTT
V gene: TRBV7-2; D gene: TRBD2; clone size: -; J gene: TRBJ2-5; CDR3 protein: CASSQGGSQETQYF; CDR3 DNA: TGTGCCAGCAGCCAGGGAGGGAGCCAAGAGACCCAGTACTTC
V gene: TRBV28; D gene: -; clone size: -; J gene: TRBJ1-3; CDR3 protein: CASSSRWAAGNTIYF; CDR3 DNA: TGTGCCAGCAGTTCCAGATGGGCAGCTGGAAACACCATATATTTT
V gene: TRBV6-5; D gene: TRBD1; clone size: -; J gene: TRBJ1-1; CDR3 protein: CASRTDREGNTEAFF; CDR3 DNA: TGTGCCAGCAGAACGGACAGGGAGGGTAACACTGAAGCTTTCTTT
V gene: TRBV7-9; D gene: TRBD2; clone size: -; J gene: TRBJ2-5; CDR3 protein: CASSCPERGDPTQYF; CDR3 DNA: TGTGCCAGCAGCTGCCCTGAGCGGGGGGATCCGACCCAGTACTTC
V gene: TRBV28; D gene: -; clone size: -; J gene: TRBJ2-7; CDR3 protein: CASSSTYEQYF; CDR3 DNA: TGTGCCAGCAGTTCCACCTACGAGCAGTACTTC
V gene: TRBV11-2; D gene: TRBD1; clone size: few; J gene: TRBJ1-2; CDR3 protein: CASSSTGPYGYTF; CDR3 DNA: TGTGCCAGCAGCTCGACAGGGCCCTATGGCTACACCTTC
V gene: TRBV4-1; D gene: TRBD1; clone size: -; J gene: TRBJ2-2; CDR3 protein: CASSRDRSTGELFF; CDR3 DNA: TGCGCCAGCAGCCGGGACAGGTCAACCGGGGAGCTGTTTTTT
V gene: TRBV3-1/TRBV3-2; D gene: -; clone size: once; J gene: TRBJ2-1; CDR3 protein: CASSYVGGQQFF; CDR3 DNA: TGTGCCAGCAGCTACGTCGGGGGGCAGCAGTTCTTC
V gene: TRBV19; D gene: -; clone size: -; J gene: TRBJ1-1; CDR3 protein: CATNGRGGGNTEAFF; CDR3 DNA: TGTGCCACTAACGGCCGGGGGGGTGGGAACACTGAAGCTTTCTTT
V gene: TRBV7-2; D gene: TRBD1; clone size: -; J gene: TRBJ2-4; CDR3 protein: CASSRRGQGAPNIQYF; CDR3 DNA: TGTGCCAGCAGCCGCCGGGGACAGGGGGCCCCAAACATTCAGTACTTC
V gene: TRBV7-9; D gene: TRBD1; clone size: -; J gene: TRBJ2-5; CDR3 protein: CASTYSQGPETQYF; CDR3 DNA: TGTGCCAGCACCTATTCACAGGGGCCCGAGACCCAGTACTTC
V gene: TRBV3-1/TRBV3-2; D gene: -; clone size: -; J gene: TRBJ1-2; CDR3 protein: CASSQDQTGRDYTF; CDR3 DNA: TGTGCCAGCAGCCAAGATCAAACAGGGAGGGACTACACCTTC
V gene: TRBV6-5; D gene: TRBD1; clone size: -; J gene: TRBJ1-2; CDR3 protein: CASSYSQGAYYGYTF; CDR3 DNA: TGTGCCAGCAGTTACTCCCAGGGGGCGTACTATGGCTACACCTTC
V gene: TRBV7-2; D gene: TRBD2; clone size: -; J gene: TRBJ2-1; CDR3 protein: CASSLDLAGGPRQFF; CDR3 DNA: TGTGCCAGCAGCTTAGATCTAGCGGGGGGACCCCGGCAGTTCTTC
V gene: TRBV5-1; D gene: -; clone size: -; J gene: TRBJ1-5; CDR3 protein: CASSSGEGNSNQPQHF; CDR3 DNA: TGCGCCAGCAGTTCCGGGGAGGGCAATAGCAATCAGCCCCAGCATTTT